This T cell receptor beta chain was sequenced for a study of cytomegalovirus exposure and HLA in healthy donors. Notes on the study in general: Researchers counted approximately 160 TCR beta chains as cytomegalovirus-associated.

The CDR3 is made up of 15 amino acids. Trimming took 6 bases from V and 3 from J, leaving 15 bases between them. CDR1 is LNHDA and CDR2 is SQIVND in the germline V gene (reference sequence). Note on this clone: Its antigen remains unknown.

The PCR made use of 60 Vbeta and 13 Jbeta primers. Libraries were prepared by immunoSEQ multiplex PCR; TCRdb keeps only in-frame clonotypes and omits some of them. Altogether tens of thousands of clones are present, about four fifths being singletons, with the ten largest covering around an eighth. This sequence was found in a male donor in good health and CMV-seropositive. The sequenced sample consisted of PBMCs. The chain carries TRBV19 and TRBJ2-1; tentatively, D is TRBD2 (6 bases). Written as DNA, the CDR3 is TGTGCCAGTAGCCCTAGGACTAAAGACTACAATGAGCAGTTCTTC. Translating it yields CASSPRTKDYNEQFF.